This entry describes one T cell receptor beta chain. This entry belongs to a study of T cell responses to AZD1222 COVID-19 vaccine. V lost 2 bases, J lost 10 bases, and 11 bases stayed unmatched. The germline V gene encodes CDR1 SGHNT and CDR2 YYREEE (reference sequence). The CDR3 has 14 amino acids. Sequenced by immunoSEQ multiplex PCR; TCRdb stores in-frame clones only, minus some. The sample lists 100,000 to 150,000 clones, 88% occurring once. The receptor was derived from an adult in good health. The rearrangement links TRBV5-4 to TRBJ2-7; 8 bases line up with TRBD1. The sequenced sample was peripheral blood, obtained on day 0 of AZD1222 vaccination. The CDR3 sequence: CASSFRGLTATQYF. DNA for the CDR3: TGTGCCAGCAGCTTCAGGGGGCTGACAGCCACCCAGTACTTC.